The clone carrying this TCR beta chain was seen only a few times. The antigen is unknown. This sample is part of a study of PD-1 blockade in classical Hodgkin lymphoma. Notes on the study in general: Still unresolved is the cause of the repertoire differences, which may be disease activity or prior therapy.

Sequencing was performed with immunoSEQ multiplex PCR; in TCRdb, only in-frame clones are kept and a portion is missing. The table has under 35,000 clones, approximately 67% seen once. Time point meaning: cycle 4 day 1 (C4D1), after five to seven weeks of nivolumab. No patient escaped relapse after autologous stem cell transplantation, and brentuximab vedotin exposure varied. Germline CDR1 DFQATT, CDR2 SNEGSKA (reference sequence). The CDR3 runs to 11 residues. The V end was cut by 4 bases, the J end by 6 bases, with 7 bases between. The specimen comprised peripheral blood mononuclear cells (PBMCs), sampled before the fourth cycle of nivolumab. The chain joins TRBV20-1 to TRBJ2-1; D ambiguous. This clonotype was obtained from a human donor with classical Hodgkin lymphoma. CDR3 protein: CSAIDTNEQFF. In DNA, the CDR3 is TGCAGTGCTATCGATACCAATGAGCAGTTCTTC.